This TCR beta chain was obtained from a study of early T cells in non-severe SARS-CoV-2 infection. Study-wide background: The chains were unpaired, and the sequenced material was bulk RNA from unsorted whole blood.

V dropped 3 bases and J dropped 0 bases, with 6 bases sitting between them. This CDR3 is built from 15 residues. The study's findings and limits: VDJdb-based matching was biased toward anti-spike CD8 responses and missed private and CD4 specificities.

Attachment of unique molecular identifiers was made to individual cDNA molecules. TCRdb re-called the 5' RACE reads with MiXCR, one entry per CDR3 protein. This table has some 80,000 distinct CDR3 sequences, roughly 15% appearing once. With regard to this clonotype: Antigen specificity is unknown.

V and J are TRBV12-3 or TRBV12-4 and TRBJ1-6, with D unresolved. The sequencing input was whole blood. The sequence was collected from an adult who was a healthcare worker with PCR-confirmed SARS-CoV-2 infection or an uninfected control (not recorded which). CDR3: CASSLLGSYNSPLHF. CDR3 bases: TGTGCCAGCAGTTTGCTTGGCTCCTATAATTCACCCCTCCACTTT.